The 11 T cell receptor beta chains below all came from one sample that was sequenced in a study of blood T cell repertoires in COVID-19. This table comes from immunoSEQ multiplex PCR, and its TCRdb copy is limited to in-frame clones, with some not included. The table includes 240,000 or so clones, 88% detected once. The sample comprised peripheral blood. These receptors came from a woman in her forties who had recovered from COVID-19.

This clone was counted a single time. The chain has TRBV19 and TRBJ1-1, with D tentatively TRBD1 (6 bases). Trimming left V 7 bases short and J 2 bases short, with 14 bases between. The CDR3 is 14 residues long. Germline V gene lookup returns CDR1 LNHDA and CDR2 SQIVND (reference sequence). CDR3 amino acids: CASTTLGTNTEAFF. For the CDR3, the DNA is TGTGCCAGTACCACATTAGGGACAAACACTGAAGCTTTCTTT.

V and J are TRBV19 and TRBJ2-3; 12 bases agree with TRBD2. Germline CDR1 reads LNHDA; CDR2 reads SQIVND (reference sequence). The CDR3 is 17 amino acids. Trimming took 7 bases from V and 4 from J; bases not matched to a gene: 12. This CDR3 is CASTLAGGPLISDTQYF. In DNA form, the CDR3 reads TGTGCCAGTACGCTAGCGGGAGGGCCTTTGATTTCAGATACGCAGTATTTT.

This clone has just one count. The J gene is TRBJ1-2, the V gene TRBV10-2; D not resolved. Trimming removed 7 bases from V and 6 bases from J, with 15 bases in between. The CDR3 is 13 residues long. Looked up from germline, CDR1 is WSHSY and CDR2 is SAAADI. In nucleotides, the CDR3 is TGCGCCAGCACTAGGCCCCAAGGCCATGGCTACACCTTC. Translation: CASTRPQGHGYTF.

The chain combines TRBV30 with TRBJ1-6; unclear D gene. The CDR3 has 17 residues. Germline assignment: CDR1 GTSNPN and CDR2 SVGIG (reference sequence). The ends were cut back, 0 bases at V and 0 bases at J, with 12 bases in the middle. The CDR3 region is CAWSVGRLSSYNSPLHF. DNA for the CDR3: TGTGCCTGGAGTGTGGGCAGGCTTAGCTCCTATAATTCACCCCTCCACTTT.

This chain links TRBV6-5 with TRBJ2-7; D gene uncertain. Trimming stripped 0 bases from V and 2 bases from J, with 11 bases between. This CDR3 contains 15 residues. Germline CDR1 MNHEY, CDR2 SVGAGI. This chain's CDR3 is CASSYSGSPPYEQYF. In DNA, the CDR3 is TGTGCCAGCAGTTACTCGGGCAGCCCGCCCTACGAGCAGTACTTC.

The chain links TRBV10-3 to TRBJ2-7, with a tentative D call TRBD1 (6 bases). The CDR3 totals 13 residues. Looked up from germline, CDR1 is ENHRY and CDR2 is SYGVKD. The V end lost 7 bases, the J end lost 1 base, and 11 bases lay between the germline ends. The CDR3: CAINPQGSYEQYF. As DNA, the CDR3 is TGTGCCATCAACCCTCAGGGGTCCTACGAGCAGTACTTC.

The chain is built from TRBV7-2 and TRBJ2-1; TRBD1 matches at 7 bases. CDR1 is SGHTA and CDR2 is FQGNSA in the germline V gene. V shed 0 bases, J shed 8 bases, and the junction held 4 bases outside the gene matches. The CDR3 covers 14 residues. Written as DNA, the CDR3 is TGTGCCAGCAGCTTAGCGAACAGGGGTTATGAGCAGTTCTTC. Translation gives CASSLANRGYEQFF.

The chain employs TRBV5-5 and TRBJ2-1; 11 bases fit TRBD2. In germline, CDR1 is SGHKS, CDR2 YYEKEE (reference sequence). The CDR3 covers 17 residues. V was clipped by 4 bases and J by 4 bases; unmatched bases: 10. This CDR3 reads CASSPRLGLAAYNEQFF. The CDR3 DNA is TGTGCCAGCAGCCCGCGCCTGGGACTAGCGGCGTACAATGAGCAGTTCTTC.

The CDR3 DNA is TGTGCCAGCAGTCAACTAGCGGCCTCCTACAATGAGCAGTTCTTC. This sequence encodes CASSQLAASYNEQFF. V is TRBV6-6 and J is TRBJ2-1; 8 bases match TRBD2. Trimming cost V 5 bases and J 0 bases; bases outside gene matches: 3. Germline V gene sequence: CDR1 MNHNY, CDR2 SVGAGI (reference sequence). This CDR3 is built from 15 residues.

In DNA form, the CDR3 reads TGTGCCAGTAGTATAGGGGCCGCCGGCGAGCCCCAGCATTTT. Its protein is CASSIGAAGEPQHF. The chain is built from TRBV19 and TRBJ1-5; D unresolved. V was cut by 1 base and J by 8 bases, with 12 bases left in between. This CDR3 spans 14 amino acids. In germline, CDR1 is LNHDA, CDR2 SQIVND (reference sequence).

This clone was observed a handful of times. The chain combines TRBV5-6 with TRBJ1-2; D is undetermined. The CDR3 has 16 amino acids. CDR1 is SGHDT, CDR2 YYEEEE, per germline. V was trimmed by 0 bases and J by 7 bases, leaving 19 bases between them. CDR3 sequence reads: CASSLGASGLRGGYTF. CDR3 nucleotides: TGTGCCAGCAGCTTGGGGGCGTCGGGCCTCCGGGGTGGCTACACCTTC. The full variable domain, with the rest looked up from reference TRBV5-6 and TRBJ1-2, is DAGVTQSPTHLIKTRGQQVTLRCSPKSGHDTVSWYQQALGQGPQFIFQYYEEEERQRGNFPDRFSGHQFPNYSSELNVNALLLGDSALYLCASSLGASGLRGGYTFGSGTRLTVV.